This T cell receptor beta chain was recovered during a study of Graves' ophthalmopathy and Graves' hyperthyroidism. Losses at the gene ends were 6 bases for V and 2 bases for J; bases not matched to a gene: 15. This CDR3 region has 16 residues. Per germline, CDR1 DFQATT and CDR2 SNEGSKA (reference sequence). Where ophthalmopathy was absent within 18 months of follow-up, hyperthyroidism was stable. Findings and limits, study-wide: A 13-signature model separated ophthalmopathy from stable hyperthyroidism, roughly 85% sensitivity, just over 80% specificity. Most expanded thyroid clonotypes above 0.001 frequency also appeared in blood. With a specificity of about 75% and a sensitivity of 70% to 71%, the model predicted ophthalmopathy progression.

Of note for this clonotype: The antigen is undetermined.

The authors amplified TCR beta CDR3 regions, and they did so from RNA transcripts for repertoire sequencing. After a first-round RT-PCR with HTBI primers, a second-round multiplex PCR was run. TCRdb re-called the multiplex PCR reads with MiXCR, one entry per CDR3 protein. Among approximately 380,000 distinct CDR3 sequences, more than 20% were seen once, and the ten largest hold under 3.5%. This chain uses TRBV20-1 with TRBJ1-2; 7 bases fit TRBD1. The origin of this receptor is a woman under 30 with stable Graves' hyperthyroidism. The sequenced sample was peripheral blood. The DNA for the CDR3 is TGCAGTGCCACGGGGTGGGCAGGGGGTCTCAACTATGGCTACACCTTC. Protein sequence: CSATGWAGGLNYGYTF.